The 13 T cell receptor beta chains reported below all come from one sample, sequenced in a study of cytomegalovirus exposure and HLA in healthy donors. The PCR used 60 Vbeta and 13 Jbeta primers. Data came from immunoSEQ multiplex PCR; TCRdb stores just in-frame clones and leaves some out. The profile shows about 110,000 clones, 75% to 90% of them singletons. Sequenced sample: PBMCs. These receptors were collected from a man aged 40-50 years in good health and CMV-seronegative.

The genes are TRBV28 and TRBJ1-2, with 7 bases fitting TRBD1. The CDR3 covers 15 residues. Germline V gene sequence: CDR1 MDHEN, CDR2 SYDVKM. V lost 5 bases to trimming and J lost 7 bases; unmatched junction nucleotides: 13. CDR3 residues: CASSPGDSPSFGYTF. The CDR3 DNA is TGTGCCAGCAGTCCTGGGGACAGCCCGTCGTTTGGCTACACCTTC.

V and J are TRBV5-5 and TRBJ1-6; a weak D match, TRBD1 (6 bases). CDR1 is SGHKS, CDR2 YYEKEE, per germline (reference sequence). The CDR3 sequence is 15 residues long. Trimming cost V 4 bases and J 6 bases, with 14 bases left between them. CDR3: CASSRRQDSNSPLHF. The CDR3 nucleotides are TGTGCCAGCAGCAGGCGACAGGACTCTAATTCACCCCTCCACTTT.

About this clone itself: A read error may produce the germline difference seen at one junction end. V gene TRBV30 combines with J gene TRBJ2-1; 10 bases fit TRBD2. Germline CDR1 reads GTSNPN; CDR2 reads SVGIG (reference sequence). The CDR3 is 12 amino acids. The CDR3 DNA sequence: TGTGCCTGGAATGAGCGGGAGGGCCTAGTGGTCTTC. Translating it yields CAWNEREGLVVF.

The chain joins TRBV29-1 to TRBJ1-1, with TRBD1 as a possible D gene (5 bases). This CDR3 contains 12 residues. The V end was cut by 6 bases, the J end by 6 bases, with 14 bases between. Germline V gene lookup returns CDR1 SQVTM and CDR2 ANQGSEA. CDR3 DNA sequence: TGCAGCGTCCGCCCCCAGGGATCTGAAGCTTTCTTT. Protein product: CSVRPQGSEAFF.

This clone was detected only once. The V gene is TRBV6-6, the J gene TRBJ1-1; D remains unclear. The CDR3 is made up of 14 amino acids. Looked up from germline, CDR1 is MNHNY and CDR2 is SVGAGI (reference sequence). Trimming pared 8 bases from V and 0 bases from J, leaving 13 bases between. The CDR3 reads CASLGSHMNTEAFF. The CDR3 nucleotides read TGTGCCAGCTTGGGCAGCCATATGAACACTGAAGCTTTCTTT.

This chain connects TRBV7-9 to TRBJ2-5; 10 bases fit TRBD2. The J segment lost 5 bases and the V segment lost 5 bases, leaving 14 bases of the junction unmatched. This CDR3 is 17 amino acids long. Germline CDR1 is SEHNR and CDR2 is FQNEAQ (reference sequence). The CDR3 protein is CASSLRRSGGAIETQYF. Written as DNA, the CDR3 is TGTGCCAGCAGCCTCCGGAGGAGCGGGGGGGCTATTGAGACCCAGTACTTC. The full variable domain, rest sourced from reference TRBV7-9 and TRBJ2-5, is DTGVSQNPRHKITKRGQNVTFRCDPISEHNRLYWYRQTLGQGPEFLTYFQNEAQLEKSRLLSDRFSAERPKGSFSTLEIQRTEQGDSAMYLCASSLRRSGGAIETQYFGPGTRLLVL.

V and J are TRBV6-1 and TRBJ1-1; no reliable D call. This CDR3 has 13 amino acids. Germline V gives CDR1 MNHNS, CDR2 SASEGT. V lost 7 bases, J lost 7 bases, and 16 bases lay in between. Here the CDR3 DNA reads TGTGCCAGCATCGTGGGTCAGGCCCTTGAAGCTTTCTTT. It specifies CASIVGQALEAFF.

The chain links TRBV19 to TRBJ2-6; the D gene is possibly TRBD2 (5 bases). CDR3 length: 14 amino acids. Germline loops: CDR1 LNHDA, CDR2 SQIVND (reference sequence). V shed 10 bases and J shed 3 bases, with 13 bases lying between them. CDR3 protein: CATIDRGGANVLTF. CDR3 in DNA: TGTGCCACCATAGATCGGGGTGGGGCCAACGTCCTGACTTTC.

V is TRBV6-1 and J is TRBJ1-3, with D unresolved. The CDR3 is 14 amino acids. The germline CDR1 and CDR2 sequences are MNHNS and SASEGT. V gave up 2 bases and J gave up 3 bases, with 8 bases separating them. In DNA, the CDR3 is TGTGCCAGCAGTGAAAGGACTCTTGGAAACACCATATATTTT. Translated, it gives CASSERTLGNTIYF.

The genes are TRBV15 and TRBJ1-4, with a possible D match to TRBD1 (6 bases). Deletions cut 0 bases from V and 6 bases from J, with 11 bases between. CDR1 is LNHNV and CDR2 is YYDKDF in the germline V gene (reference sequence). The CDR3 runs to 15 residues. CDR3 amino acids: CATSREGQGYEKLFF. The CDR3 region has the DNA TGTGCCACCAGCAGAGAGGGTCAGGGGTATGAAAAACTGTTTTTT.

The rearrangement joins TRBV5-1 to TRBJ2-1; 9 nucleotides line up with TRBD2. The length of the CDR3 is 16 residues. In germline, CDR1 is SGHRS, CDR2 YFSETQ. V dropped 2 bases and J dropped 10; count of bases not matched to a gene: 13. The CDR3 reads CASSFLPAGGIWEQFF. The CDR3, as DNA: TGCGCCAGCAGCTTCCTCCCGGCGGGGGGGATCTGGGAGCAGTTCTTC.

The CDR3 nucleotides read TGTGCCAGCAGTTACTCGGTAGCCTATGGCTACACCTTC. It specifies CASSYSVAYGYTF. V and J are TRBV6-5 and TRBJ1-2; D gene uncertain. CDR1 and CDR2 from the germline V gene are MNHEY and SVGAGI. V lost 0 bases, J lost 4 bases, and 6 bases lay in between. The CDR3 spans 13 residues.

The J gene is TRBJ2-2, the V gene TRBV29-1; TRBD1 aligns across 8 bases. Germline V gene lookup returns CDR1 SQVTM and CDR2 ANQGSEA. This CDR3 region has 14 residues. V shed 6 bases, J shed 4 bases, and the junction held 7 bases outside the gene matches. This chain's CDR3 is CSVYLTGATGELFF. The CDR3 nucleotides are TGCAGCGTCTATTTGACAGGGGCCACCGGGGAGCTGTTTTTT.